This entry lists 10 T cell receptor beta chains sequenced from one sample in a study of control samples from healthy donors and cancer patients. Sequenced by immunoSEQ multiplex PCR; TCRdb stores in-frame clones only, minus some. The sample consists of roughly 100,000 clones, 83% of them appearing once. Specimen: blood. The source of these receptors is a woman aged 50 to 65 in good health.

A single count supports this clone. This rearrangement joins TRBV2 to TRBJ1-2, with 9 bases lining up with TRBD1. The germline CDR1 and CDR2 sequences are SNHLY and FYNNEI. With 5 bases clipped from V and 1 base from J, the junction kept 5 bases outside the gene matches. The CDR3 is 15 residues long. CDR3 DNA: TGTGCCAGCAGTAAAACAGGGGGCGTTAACTATGGCTACACCTTC. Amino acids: CASSKTGGVNYGYTF.

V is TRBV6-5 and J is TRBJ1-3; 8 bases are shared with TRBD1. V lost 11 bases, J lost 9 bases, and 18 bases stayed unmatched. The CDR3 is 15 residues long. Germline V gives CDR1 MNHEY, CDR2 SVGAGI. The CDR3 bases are TGTGCCGGGCGGATCTCCGGGACAGGCTTTGGCACCATATATTTT. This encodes CAGRISGTGFGTIYF.

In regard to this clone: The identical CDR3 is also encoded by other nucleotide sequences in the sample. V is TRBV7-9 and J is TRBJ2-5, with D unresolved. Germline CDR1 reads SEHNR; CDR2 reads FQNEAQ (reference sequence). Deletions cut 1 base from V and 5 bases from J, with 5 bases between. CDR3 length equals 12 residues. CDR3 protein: CASSLVGETQYF. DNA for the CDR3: TGTGCCAGCAGCTTAGTAGGGGAGACCCAGTACTTC. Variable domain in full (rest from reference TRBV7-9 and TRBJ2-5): DTGVSQNPRHKITKRGQNVTFRCDPISEHNRLYWYRQTLGQGPEFLTYFQNEAQLEKSRLLSDRFSAERPKGSFSTLEIQRTEQGDSAMYLCASSLVGETQYFGPGTRLLVL.

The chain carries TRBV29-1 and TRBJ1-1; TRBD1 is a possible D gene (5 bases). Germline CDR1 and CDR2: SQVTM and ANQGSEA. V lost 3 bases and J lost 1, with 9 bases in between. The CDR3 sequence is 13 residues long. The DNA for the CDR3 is TGCAGCGTTGAGACGCAGGGGAACACTGAAGCTTTCTTT. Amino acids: CSVETQGNTEAFF.

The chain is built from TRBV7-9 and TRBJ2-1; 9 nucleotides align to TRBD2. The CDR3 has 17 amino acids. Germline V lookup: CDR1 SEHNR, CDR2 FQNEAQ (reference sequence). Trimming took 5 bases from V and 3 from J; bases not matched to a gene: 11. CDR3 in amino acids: CASSPQTSGPYYNEQFF. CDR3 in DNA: TGTGCCAGCAGCCCCCAGACTAGCGGACCTTACTACAATGAGCAGTTCTTC.

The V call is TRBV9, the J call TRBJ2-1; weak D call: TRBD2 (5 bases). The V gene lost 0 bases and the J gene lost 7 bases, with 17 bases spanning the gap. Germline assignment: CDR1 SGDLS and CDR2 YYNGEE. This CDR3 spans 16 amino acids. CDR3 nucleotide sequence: TGTGCCAGCAGCGTAGGAACTAGTTCGAGATGGAATGAGCAGTTCTTC. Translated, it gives CASSVGTSSRWNEQFF.

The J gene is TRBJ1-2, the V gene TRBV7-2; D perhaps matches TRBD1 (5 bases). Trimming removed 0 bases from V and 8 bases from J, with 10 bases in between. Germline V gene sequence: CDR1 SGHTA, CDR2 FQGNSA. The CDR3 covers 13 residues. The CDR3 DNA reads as TGTGCCAGCAGCTTAGCAGGGGCGAGCGGCTACACCTTC. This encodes CASSLAGASGYTF.

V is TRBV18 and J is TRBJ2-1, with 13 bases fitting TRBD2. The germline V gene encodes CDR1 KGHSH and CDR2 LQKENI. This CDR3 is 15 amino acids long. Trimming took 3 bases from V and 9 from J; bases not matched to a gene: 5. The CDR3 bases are TGTGCCAGCTCACCGTGGACTAGCGGGGGCATTGAGCAGTTCTTC. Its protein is CASSPWTSGGIEQFF.

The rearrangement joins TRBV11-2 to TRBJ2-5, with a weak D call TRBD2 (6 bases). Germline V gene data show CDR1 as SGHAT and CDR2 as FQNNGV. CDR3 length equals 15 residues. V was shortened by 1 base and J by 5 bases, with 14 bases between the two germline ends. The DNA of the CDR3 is TGTGCCAGCAGCTTAGTAGGGGCTCGGGGGGAGACCCAGTACTTC. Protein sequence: CASSLVGARGETQYF.

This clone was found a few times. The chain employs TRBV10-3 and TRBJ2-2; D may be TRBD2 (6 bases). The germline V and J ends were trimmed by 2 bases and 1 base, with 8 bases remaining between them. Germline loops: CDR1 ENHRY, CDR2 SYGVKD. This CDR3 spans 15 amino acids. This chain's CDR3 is CAISELGGNTGELFF. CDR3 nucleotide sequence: TGTGCCATCAGTGAGCTCGGGGGGAACACCGGGGAGCTGTTTTTT.